A selection of T cell receptor beta chains follows, all from one sample in a study of blood T cell repertoires in COVID-19. Profiled with immunoSEQ multiplex PCR; TCRdb holds only in-frame clones, not every one. Altogether about 250,000 clones are present, 86% being singletons, with the ten largest covering about 3%. Source material: peripheral blood. These receptor sequences come from a woman in her twenties or thirties with active or convalescent COVID-19. CDR3s include the opening cysteine and the closing phenylalanine or tryptophan.

v_call	j_call	cdr3_aa
TRBV9	TRBJ2-2	CASSHPPSFTGELFF
TRBV24-1	TRBJ2-5	CATSASGQETQYF
TRBV5-1	TRBJ1-1	CASSKGFRTGALNTEAFF
TRBV30	TRBJ2-7	CAWTLRGPSEQYF
TRBV6-6	TRBJ2-5	CASSSHPLGAEETQYF
TRBV7-3	TRBJ2-2	CASSFGTGPGELFF
TRBV4-1	TRBJ2-1	CASSQTGSASRYNEQFF
TRBV29-1	TRBJ1-3	CSVEVTGSGNTIYF
TRBV5-6	TRBJ1-5	CASSLERNQPQHF
TRBV7-2	TRBJ1-2	CASSQGPTGNYGYTF
TRBV6-1	TRBJ2-7	CASSEAMGPGGRYEQYF
TRBV28	TRBJ1-1	CASSLLGQGETEAFF
TRBV10-3	TRBJ1-5	CAISDRDSSQPQHF
TRBV29-1	TRBJ1-2	CSVVTGVGYTF
TRBV6-5	TRBJ1-6	CASSSGTPHSPLHF
TRBV24-1	TRBJ1-5	CATSPPPTSYSNQPQHF
TRBV15	TRBJ1-6	CATSRDRGQNYNSPLHF
TRBV9	TRBJ1-2	CASSEIADSTNYGYTF
TRBV6-1	TRBJ1-1	CASSEGQVYGTEAFF
TRBV18	TRBJ1-2	CASSPRQNYGYTF
TRBV5-1	TRBJ2-3	CASSLRSGPDTQYF
TRBV3-1/TRBV3-2	TRBJ2-5	CASSQVSGGETQYF
TRBV9	TRBJ1-6	CASSATDRGLVSPLHF
TRBV19	TRBJ1-2	CASSTQGNYGYTF